The 32 T cell receptor beta chains reported below all come from one sample, sequenced in a study of graft-versus-host responses after intestinal transplantation. What these receptors recognize is not known. Assay: immunoSEQ multiplex PCR; the TCRdb copy retains only in-frame clones and omits some. Of fewer than 90,000 clones in the sample, less than 95% were seen once. This specimen was unstimulated CD4+ T cells sorted from spleen or lymph node cells, taken before transplant. The receptors stem from a human donor who was the organ donor for an intestinal transplant.

The genes are TRBV2 and TRBJ1-2, with D possibly being TRBD1 (6 bases). The V end lost 6 bases, the J end lost 5 bases, and 19 bases lay between the germline ends. Germline V gives CDR1 SNHLY, CDR2 FYNNEI. This CDR3 spans 15 amino acids. The CDR3 reads CASSYRVSGEYGYTF. In DNA form, the CDR3 reads TGTGCCAGCAGCTACCGGGTGTCAGGGGAATATGGCTACACCTTC.

V usage is TRBV5-6 and J usage is TRBJ2-7; 7 bases align to TRBD1. The CDR3 totals 13 residues. Per the germline V gene, CDR1 is SGHDT and CDR2 is YYEEEE. After removal of 7 bases from V and 4 bases from J, the junction contained 8 bases not matched to a gene. The CDR3 DNA reads TGTGCCAGCGGTAAGACAGGGAGATACGAGCAGTACTTC. Amino acids: CASGKTGRYEQYF. Combining the CDR3 with reference TRBV5-6 and TRBJ2-7 gives the whole variable domain DAGVTQSPTHLIKTRGQQVTLRCSPKSGHDTVSWYQQALGQGPQFIFQYYEEEERQRGNFPDRFSGHQFPNYSSELNVNALLLGDSALYLCASGKTGRYEQYFGPGTRLTVT.

The J gene is TRBJ2-7, the V gene TRBV11-2; D might be TRBD2 (6 bases). Germline CDR1 is SGHAT and CDR2 is FQNNGV. The CDR3 is 15 amino acids. V was shortened by 2 bases and J by 3 bases, with 14 bases between the two germline ends. DNA of the CDR3: TGTGCCAGCAGCTTAAATAGGGGAGGAGGCTACGAGCAGTACTTC. Its protein product is CASSLNRGGGYEQYF.

V gene TRBV7-2 combines with J gene TRBJ2-3, with D possibly matching TRBD1 (5 bases). The ends were cut back, 5 bases at V and 1 base at J, with 16 bases in the middle. The CDR3 extends over 16 amino acids. Germline V gene data show CDR1 as SGHTA and CDR2 as FQGNSA. The CDR3 coding sequence is TGTGCCAGCAGCCCCCGTTCAGGGTCAGGCACAGATACGCAGTATTTT. Translated, it gives CASSPRSGSGTDTQYF.

The rearrangement links TRBV28 to TRBJ1-3; possibly TRBD1 for D (5 bases). The CDR3 has 15 residues. Germline V lookup: CDR1 MDHEN, CDR2 SYDVKM. V was cut by 5 bases and J by 4 bases, with 15 bases left in between. The CDR3 is CASSPRGGRGNTIYF. The CDR3 DNA reads TGTGCCAGCAGTCCGCGCGGGGGTAGGGGAAACACCATATATTTT.

With regard to this clone: The sample holds other DNA sequences that translate to the same CDR3. The V call is TRBV9, the J call TRBJ1-3, with D possibly TRBD1 on 6 matching bases. Trimming shortened V by 2 bases and J by 4 bases, and 10 bases separated the two germline ends. Germline V lookup: CDR1 SGDLS, CDR2 YYNGEE. There are 14 residues in the CDR3. CDR3 protein: CASSVGGAGNTIYF. In nucleotides, the CDR3 is TGTGCCAGCAGCGTTGGGGGGGCCGGAAACACCATATATTTT.

A word on this clone: Other DNA sequences within the sample encode an identical CDR3. V is TRBV9 and J is TRBJ1-1; 8 nucleotides align to TRBD1. After removal of 4 bases from V and 1 base from J, the junction contained 6 bases not matched to a gene. The CDR3 is made up of 15 amino acids. In germline, CDR1 is SGDLS, CDR2 YYNGEE. The CDR3 here is CASSPLGQGNTEAFF. In nucleotides, the CDR3 is TGTGCCAGCAGCCCCCTAGGACAGGGGAACACTGAAGCTTTCTTT.

The rearrangement joins TRBV9 to TRBJ2-7; 8 bases are shared with TRBD1. J gave up 4 bases and V 5 bases, and 5 bases lay outside the gene matches. Germline assignment: CDR1 SGDLS and CDR2 YYNGEE. The CDR3 runs to 13 residues. The DNA of the CDR3 is TGTGCCAGCAGTCGGACAGGGCTATACGAGCAGTACTTC. Protein sequence: CASSRTGLYEQYF.

The chain joins TRBV29-1 to TRBJ2-3; D call uncertain. The V gene lost 5 bases and the J gene lost 4 bases, with 7 bases spanning the gap. The germline CDR1 and CDR2 sequences are SQVTM and ANQGSEA. CDR3 length: 11 amino acids. The CDR3 coding sequence is TGCAGCGTTTTAGACTCAGATACGCAGTATTTT. The encoded protein is CSVLDSDTQYF.

The chain is built from TRBV6-1 and TRBJ1-2; TRBD1 is a possible D gene (6 bases). V was cut by 5 bases and J by 4 bases, with 8 bases left in between. This CDR3 region has 12 residues. Germline V CDR1 and CDR2: MNHNS, SASEGT. The DNA of the CDR3 is TGTGCCAGCAGTCGACAGGCCTATGGCTACACCTTC. This gives the protein CASSRQAYGYTF.

The table lists this clone with a count of one. This sequence joins TRBV18 and TRBJ2-7; 7 nucleotides agree with TRBD1. CDR3 size: 14 residues. CDR1 KGHSH and CDR2 LQKENI come from the germline V gene. V shed 3 bases, J shed 5 bases, and the junction held 7 bases outside the gene matches. The CDR3 reads CASSPTGTADEQYF. As DNA, the CDR3 is TGTGCCAGCTCACCCACCGGGACAGCCGACGAGCAGTACTTC. The full variable domain, in which reference TRBV18 and TRBJ2-7 provide the parts outside the CDR3, is NAGVMQNPRHLVRRRGQEARLRCSPMKGHSHVYWYRQLPEEGLKFMVYLQKENIIDESGMPKERFSAEFPKEGPSILRIQQVVRGDSAAYFCASSPTGTADEQYFGPGTRLTVT.

J is TRBJ1-1 and V is TRBV28, with a weak D call TRBD1 (6 bases). Germline CDR1 and CDR2: MDHEN and SYDVKM. Trimming pared 5 bases from V and 1 base from J, leaving 14 bases between. This CDR3 comprises 15 residues. The CDR3 region is CASSPGGRENTEAFF. The CDR3 nucleotides read TGTGCCAGCAGTCCCGGGGGCAGGGAGAACACTGAAGCTTTCTTT.

This clone was picked up one time. The rearrangement links TRBV19 to TRBJ2-3; 10 nucleotides line up with TRBD2. The CDR3 has 15 amino acids. V gave up 3 bases and J gave up 6 bases; unmatched junction bases: 6. Germline CDR1 reads LNHDA; CDR2 reads SQIVND (reference sequence). CDR3 protein: CASSILAGARDTQYF. The CDR3 DNA follows: TGTGCCAGTAGTATTCTAGCGGGGGCCAGGGATACGCAGTATTTT. Using reference TRBV19 and TRBJ2-3 for the parts outside the CDR3, the full variable domain is DGGITQSPKYLFRKEGQNVTLSCEQNLNHDAMYWYRQDPGQGLRLIYYSQIVNDFQKGDIAEGYSVSREKKESFPLTVTSAQKNPTAFYLCASSILAGARDTQYFGPGTRLTVL.

V gene TRBV19 combines with J gene TRBJ1-1, with D possibly TRBD1 on 5 matching bases. V lost 2 bases and J lost 4, with 11 bases in between. The germline CDR1 and CDR2 sequences are LNHDA and SQIVND (reference sequence). This CDR3 spans 14 amino acids. CDR3 in DNA: TGTGCCAGTAGTATACGGGCTGGGGGCACTGAAGCTTTCTTT. The encoded protein is CASSIRAGGTEAFF.

Concerning this clone itself: Other DNA sequences of this sample code for an identical CDR3. This chain uses TRBV18 with TRBJ2-5; D unclear. Germline CDR1 and CDR2: KGHSH and LQKENI. CDR3 length: 13 amino acids. V shed 2 bases and J shed 2 bases, with 6 bases lying between them. CDR3 sequence: CASSPGSQETQYF. CDR3 DNA: TGTGCCAGCTCACCAGGCAGTCAAGAGACCCAGTACTTC. Looking up the rest from reference TRBV18 and TRBJ2-5 gives the full variable domain: NAGVMQNPRHLVRRRGQEARLRCSPMKGHSHVYWYRQLPEEGLKFMVYLQKENIIDESGMPKERFSAEFPKEGPSILRIQQVVRGDSAAYFCASSPGSQETQYFGPGTRLLVL.

This clone was picked up one time. The chain has TRBV6-1 and TRBJ1-4; 7 nucleotides line up with TRBD1. Germline lookup yields CDR1 MNHNS and CDR2 SASEGT. Germline trimming cut 11 bases from V and 4 bases from J; bases unmatched to any gene: 13. CDR3 length equals 15 residues. Written as DNA, the CDR3 is TGTGCCGTAGGACAGGCTTTTCTTGATAATGAAAAACTGTTTTTT. Its translation: CAVGQAFLDNEKLFF.

The chain employs TRBV27 and TRBJ2-3, with D unclear. This CDR3 spans 15 amino acids. Germline CDR1 MNHEY, CDR2 SMNVEV (reference sequence). Trimming removed 4 bases at V and 0 bases at J, with 11 bases between. The CDR3 here is CASSSPGRSTDTQYF. The CDR3 nucleotides are TGTGCCAGCAGTTCACCGGGCCGTAGCACAGATACGCAGTATTTT.

The rearrangement joins TRBV18 to TRBJ1-3, with D tentatively TRBD1 (5 bases). The CDR3 has 14 amino acids. Germline CDR1 reads KGHSH; CDR2 reads LQKENI. With 6 bases removed from V and 3 bases from J, the gap between germline ends came to 12 bases. CDR3 region: CASSRRDYGNTIYF. The CDR3 DNA sequence: TGTGCCAGCTCCCGCCGGGACTATGGAAACACCATATATTTT.

The chain recombines TRBV6-5 with TRBJ1-1; the match to TRBD1 covers 9 bases. Losses at the gene ends were 4 bases for V and 3 bases for J; bases not matched to a gene: 6. The germline V gene encodes CDR1 MNHEY and CDR2 SVGAGI. This CDR3 contains 15 residues. Here the CDR3 DNA reads TGTGCCAGCAGTTTCCGACAGGGGGTTTACACTGAAGCTTTCTTT. This sequence encodes CASSFRQGVYTEAFF.

This rearrangement joins TRBV7-2 to TRBJ2-4, with no clear D. Germline loops: CDR1 SGHTA, CDR2 FQGNSA. CDR3 size: 13 residues. V was pared by 4 bases and J by 0 bases, with 4 bases between. The CDR3 spells CASSSQAKNIQYF. The DNA for the CDR3 is TGTGCCAGCAGCTCCCAAGCCAAAAACATTCAGTACTTC.

J is TRBJ1-5 and V is TRBV4-1; no clear D gene. There are 15 residues in the CDR3. Trimming stripped 0 bases from V and 5 bases from J, with 11 bases between. Germline V gene sequence: CDR1 MGHRA, CDR2 YSYEKL. In nucleotides, the CDR3 is TGCGCCAGCAGCCAAGACCGAAACAACCATCAGCCCCAGCATTTT. Amino acid sequence: CASSQDRNNHQPQHF.

The rearrangement uses TRBV4-3 and TRBJ2-1; 11 nucleotides match TRBD2. The CDR3 consists of 20 residues. V lost 1 base and J lost 4; bases outside the gene matches: 15. CDR1 and CDR2 from the germline V gene are LGHNA and YSLEER. The CDR3 reads CASSQVFSGGALGLYNEQFF. The CDR3 DNA reads TGCGCCAGCAGCCAAGTTTTTAGCGGGGGGGCCTTAGGACTGTACAATGAGCAGTTCTTC.

The CDR3 DNA follows: TGTGCCAGCAGCCCCGGCGGGACAGCGAACACTGAAGCTTTCTTT. This codes for CASSPGGTANTEAFF. This chain joins TRBV11-3 and TRBJ1-1; the match to TRBD1 covers 7 bases. This CDR3 comprises 15 residues. The J segment lost 1 base and the V segment lost 5 bases, leaving 7 bases of the junction unmatched. CDR1 is SGHNT, CDR2 YENEEA, per germline.

V gene TRBV28 combines with J gene TRBJ2-7, with 7 bases aligning to TRBD1. Germline CDR1 MDHEN, CDR2 SYDVKM. The CDR3 runs 13 residues. The junction had 6 bases not matched to a gene; V was cut back by 6 bases and J by 4 bases. CDR3 in amino acids: CASSRQGTYEQYF. As DNA, the CDR3 is TGTGCCAGCAGCCGACAGGGAACTTACGAGCAGTACTTC. Drawing the rest from reference TRBV28 and TRBJ2-7, the complete variable domain is DVKVTQSSRYLVKRTGEKVFLECVQDMDHENMFWYRQDPGLGLRLIYFSYDVKMKEKGDIPEGYSVSREKKERFSLILESASTNQTSMYLCASSRQGTYEQYFGPGTRLTVT.

In this sample, this clone turned up a few times. The CDR3 sequence is CSVGGQRWRNTEAFF. CDR3 nucleotides: TGCAGCGTTGGGGGACAGCGATGGAGGAACACTGAAGCTTTCTTT. The gene calls are TRBV29-1 and TRBJ1-1; 7 nucleotides align to TRBD1. Germline CDR1 and CDR2: SQVTM and ANQGSEA. This CDR3 spans 15 amino acids. J was trimmed by 1 base and V by 4 bases; bases with no gene match: 9.

The chain combines TRBV5-4 with TRBJ2-3, with no clear D. The CDR3 contains 14 residues. The germline V and J ends were trimmed by 0 bases and 2 bases, with 7 bases remaining between them. Germline V gene lookup returns CDR1 SGHNT and CDR2 YYREEE (reference sequence). CDR3 nucleotides: TGTGCCAGCAGCTTGGAGCAGTTCACAGATACGCAGTATTTT. Translation gives CASSLEQFTDTQYF.

The chain carries TRBV27 and TRBJ2-5; D is unresolved. Germline values: CDR1 MNHEY, CDR2 SMNVEV (reference sequence). V lost 4 bases and J lost 3, with 9 bases in between. The CDR3 runs to 13 residues. The CDR3 sequence: CASSYLSEETQYF. CDR3 sequence (DNA): TGTGCCAGCAGTTATCTGTCGGAAGAGACCCAGTACTTC.

The chain is built from TRBV28 and TRBJ1-2; tentative D call: TRBD1 (6 bases). V lost 9 bases and J lost 4, with 12 bases in between. The V gene's germline CDR1 is MDHEN and CDR2 SYDVKM. The CDR3 consists of 12 residues. CDR3 in amino acids: CASTGLGYGYTF. As DNA, the CDR3 is TGTGCCAGTACAGGGCTGGGCTATGGCTACACCTTC.

About this clone itself: One junction end does not reproduce the germline sequence, and a read error may be involved. The chain uses TRBV6-6 and TRBJ1-6, with D unresolved. CDR3 length: 16 residues. From germline, CDR1 is MNHNY and CDR2 SVGAGI (reference sequence). The CDR3 region is CASSASLSSYNSPLHF. DNA of the CDR3: TGTGCCAGCAGTGCCAGCCTCAGCTCCTACAATTCACCCCTCCACTTT.

The chain uses TRBV28 and TRBJ2-7; no clear D gene. The ends were cut back, 9 bases at V and 3 bases at J, with 27 bases in the middle. Germline CDR1 MDHEN, CDR2 SYDVKM. The CDR3 totals 17 residues. CDR3 sequence: CASAPTAVAPLNYEQYF. The CDR3 nucleotides read TGTGCCAGTGCCCCAACAGCAGTTGCTCCATTAAACTACGAGCAGTACTTC.

This clone was found once. The rearrangement joins TRBV7-2 to TRBJ2-3; no clear D gene. CDR1 is SGHTA, CDR2 FQGNSA, per germline. The ends were cut back, 6 bases at V and 0 bases at J, with 1 base in the middle. The CDR3 sequence is 11 residues long. The CDR3 is CASSSTDTQYF. The CDR3 nucleotides are TGTGCCAGCAGTAGCACAGATACGCAGTATTTT.

The gene calls are TRBV4-3 and TRBJ2-7; D uncertain. The V end lost 0 bases, the J end lost 0 bases, and 12 bases lay between the germline ends. The CDR3 totals 16 residues. CDR1 is LGHNA and CDR2 is YSLEER in the germline V gene. CDR3 loop: CASSQDSAASSYEQYF. CDR3 DNA: TGCGCCAGCAGCCAAGATTCCGCGGCGAGCTCCTACGAGCAGTACTTC.